This T cell receptor (beta chain) was observed in a study of T cell responses to AZD1222 COVID-19 vaccine. Overall study findings and caveats: Among those given AZD1222, only five or six were seropositive at baseline. Nearly half of spike-specific TCRs reportedly target unmutated variant regions. When two AZD1222 doses had been given, Spike-specific TCR breadth and depth rose.

Pooled in the analysis were second doses at about 4 or about 12 weeks. Comments on this clone: The antigen remains unidentified.

This CDR3 is built from 15 residues. The germline V gene has CDR1 MNHEY and CDR2 SVGAGI. V was clipped by 7 bases and J by 7 bases; unmatched bases: 13. Sequencing used immunoSEQ multiplex PCR; TCRdb keeps in-frame clones, though not all of them. The table has 25,000 to 40,000 clones, 85% to 90% seen once; the top ten hold 11% to 15%. The source was peripheral blood, collected 28 days after the second AZD1222 dose. This receptor was taken from an adult who received the AZD1222 COVID-19 vaccine. The chain carries TRBV6-5 and TRBJ1-2; 9 bases align to TRBD1. As DNA, the CDR3 is TGTGCCAGCAAGCTAACGACAGGGGGAAGTGGTGGCTACACCTTC. It is translated as CASKLTTGGSGGYTF.